A single sample is the source of the 14 T cell receptor beta chains below, sequenced in a study of blood T cells in healthy people across ages. The authors ran a second PCR of about 7 to 11 cycles using a sample-barcoded 5' primer and a J-beta primer mix. TCRdb redid the calling of the 5' RACE reads with MiXCR, one entry per CDR3 protein. The sample shows about 800,000 distinct CDR3 sequences, roughly 25% of them seen only once. These data also featured in a second study, about T cells of mothers and their children.

Sequenced material: blood. The source is a boy younger than 18 in good health.

This clonotype was detected only a few times. The chain links TRBV6-2 or TRBV6-3 to TRBJ1-3; TRBD1 is a possible D gene (6 bases). This CDR3 region has 19 residues. V lost 4 bases and J 0 bases, leaving 22 bases between the germline ends. Germline lookup yields CDR1 MNHEY and CDR2 SVGEGT. The CDR3 is CASSSLGQGGRISGNTIYF. The CDR3 DNA follows: TGTGCCAGCAGTTCCCTGGGACAAGGGGGACGGATCTCTGGAAACACCATATATTTT.

The table lists this clonotype with many counts. This chain links TRBV7-2 with TRBJ2-1, with D perhaps TRBD1 (5 bases). The CDR3 runs to 15 residues. Trimming took 1 base from V and 4 from J, leaving 11 bases between them. Looked up from germline, CDR1 is SGHTA and CDR2 is FQGNSA. The chain's CDR3 is CASSLGQGFYNEQFF. In nucleotides, the CDR3 is TGTGCCAGCAGCTTAGGGCAGGGATTTTACAATGAGCAGTTCTTC. Complete variable domain (other parts from reference TRBV7-2 and TRBJ2-1): GAGVSQSPSNKVTEKGKDVELRCDPISGHTALYWYRQSLGQGLEFLIYFQGNSAPDKSGLPSDRFSAERTGGSVSTLTIQRTQQEDSAVYLCASSLGQGFYNEQFFGPGTRLTVL.

The V call is TRBV5-1, the J call TRBJ2-1; D is uncertain. CDR3 length: 16 amino acids. V was pared by 1 base and J by 0 bases, with 11 bases between. From germline, CDR1 is SGHRS and CDR2 YFSETQ. DNA of the CDR3: TGCGCCAGCAGCTTGAGAGACATTAGCTCCTACAATGAGCAGTTCTTC. Residues: CASSLRDISSYNEQFF.

The rearrangement links TRBV4-3 to TRBJ1-4, with D tentatively TRBD1 (6 bases). Germline assignment: CDR1 LGHNA and CDR2 YSLEER. The CDR3 sequence is 15 residues long. Between the trimmed V and J ends, which lost 0 bases and 5 bases, there was a span of 10 bases. The CDR3 is CASSQDRTVNEKLFF. In DNA, the CDR3 is TGCGCCAGCAGCCAAGATCGGACAGTGAATGAAAAACTGTTTTTT.

The rearrangement joins TRBV2 to TRBJ1-2; TRBD1 matches 10 bases. The CDR3 extends over 13 amino acids. The germline CDR1 and CDR2 sequences are SNHLY and FYNNEI. The V gene end was trimmed by 7 bases and the J gene end by 8 bases; junction bases not matched to a gene: 7. The CDR3 DNA sequence: TGTGCCAGCACCGAGACAGGGGGCAGCGGCTACACCTTC. Translating it yields CASTETGGSGYTF.

The table lists this clonotype with a few counts. The chain has TRBV5-1 and TRBJ2-7, with a possible D match to TRBD2 (5 bases). The J call may be faulty, since TRBJ2-1 better matches the DNA end. This CDR3 region has 15 residues. Per germline, CDR1 SGHRS and CDR2 YFSETQ. The CDR3, as DNA: TGCGCCAGCAGCTTGGCGGGGAACCAATACAATGAGCAGTTCTTC. It codes for CASSLAGNQYNEQFF.

The chain combines TRBV20-1 with TRBJ2-7; TRBD2 agrees at 7 bases. The CDR3 runs to 13 residues. Germline loops: CDR1 DFQATT, CDR2 SNEGSKA (reference sequence). V trimming: 7 bases; J trimming: 1 base; junction bases outside the gene matches: 7. The CDR3 loop is CSGGGGVSYEQYF. CDR3 DNA: TGCAGTGGGGGCGGGGGAGTTTCCTACGAGCAGTACTTC.

The J gene is TRBJ2-5, the V gene TRBV5-5, with 14 positions matching TRBD2. Trimming took 1 base from V and 4 from J; bases not matched to a gene: 12. There are 19 residues in the CDR3. Germline lookup yields CDR1 SGHKS and CDR2 YYEKEE (reference sequence). In DNA form, the CDR3 reads TGTGCCAGCAGCTTGAGACTAGCGGGGGGGCCGATTGTAACAGAGACCCAGTACTTC. Amino acid sequence: CASSLRLAGGPIVTETQYF.

This clonotype was picked up a small number of times. V is TRBV21-1 and J is TRBJ2-3; TRBD1, as called in the table, went unchecked against the DNA. TRBV21-1 is flagged as a pseudogene. There are 20 residues in the CDR3. The CDR3 nucleotides read TGTGCCAGCAGCAAAGCAAAGGGGGCGGGAGGCATAGATAGCACAGATACGCAGTATTTT. Translated, it gives CASSKAKGAGGIDSTDTQYF.

In the case of this clonotype: One end of the junction varies from germline; a read error may be responsible. The gene calls are TRBV25-1 and TRBJ2-5, with D perhaps matching TRBD1 or TRBD2 (5 bases each). The CDR3 covers 15 residues. Germline values: CDR1 MGHDK, CDR2 SYGVNS. Here the CDR3 reads CASSLLTGTPGTQSF. CDR3 DNA sequence: TGTGCCAGCAGTTTACTTACCGGGACCCCGGGGACCCAGTCCTTC. Full variable domain (rest looked up from reference TRBV25-1 and TRBJ2-5): EADIYQTPRYLVIGTGKKITLECSQTMGHDKMYWYQQDPGMELHLIHYSYGVNSTEKGDLSSESTVSRIRTEHFPLTLESARPSHTSQYLCASSLLTGTPGTQSFGPGTRLLVL.

The CDR3 loop is CASRGRGGNEQFF. The CDR3, as DNA: TGTGCCAGCAGGGGCAGGGGCGGGAATGAGCAGTTCTTC. The chain links TRBV28 to TRBJ2-1, with D perhaps matching TRBD1 (6 bases). Germline CDR1 reads MDHEN; CDR2 reads SYDVKM. V lost 6 bases and J 7 bases, leaving 13 bases between the germline ends. This CDR3 comprises 13 residues.

This chain connects TRBV25-1 to TRBJ2-5, with D unclear. The DNA end favors TRBJ2-1, so the J call may be wrong. The germline V gene has CDR1 MGHDK and CDR2 SYGVNS. This CDR3 comprises 11 residues. The CDR3 DNA is TGTGCCAGCAGTGAATCGTTTGAGCAGTTCTTC. It yields the protein CASSESFEQFF.

This clonotype occurred a few times. The chain employs TRBV30 and TRBJ1-2; TRBD1 is a possible D gene (6 bases). Trimming took 5 bases from V and 4 from J, leaving 11 bases between them. The CDR3 loop spans 12 amino acids. Germline lookup yields CDR1 GTSNPN and CDR2 SVGIG (reference sequence). The CDR3 protein is CAWAGAGYGYTF. The DNA of the CDR3 is TGTGCCTGGGCGGGGGCGGGCTATGGCTACACCTTC.

This clonotype has only a few counts. The chain recombines TRBV9 with TRBJ1-3; D is unclear. This CDR3 has 16 residues. The V end was cut by 0 bases, the J end by 0 bases, with 10 bases between. CDR1 and CDR2 from the germline V gene are SGDLS and YYNGEE. The CDR3 is CASSVGGTPSGNTIYF. Written as DNA, the CDR3 is TGTGCCAGCAGCGTAGGAGGCACTCCCTCTGGAAACACCATATATTTT.